This T cell receptor beta chain is from a study of blood T cell repertoires in COVID-19. Profiling relied on immunoSEQ multiplex PCR, and the TCRdb table lists in-frame clones only, not all of them. The sample records over 200,000 clones, 86% being singletons. All enrollees were roughly 18 to 100 years old and from about 24 US areas. Each participant's cohort was designated according to participant-reported clinical history. Exposed enrollees had met someone with a PCR-confirmed or clinician-diagnosed COVID-19 case at some point within the 2 weeks before study entry. The CDR3 is made up of 16 amino acids.

The V and J genes are TRBV21-1 and TRBJ2-1; TRBD2, the table's D call, was not compared with the DNA. TRBV21-1 is a pseudogene. Sequenced sample: PBMCs or T cells enriched from blood (not recorded which). The clonotype originates from a woman younger than 45 who had been exposed to COVID-19. The CDR3, as DNA: TGTGCCAGCAGCGGACTAGCGGGGGGATCAGACAATGAGCAGTTCTTC. Protein: CASSGLAGGSDNEQFF.